These 4 T cell receptor beta chains were all obtained from the same sample, sequenced in a study of blood T cells in healthy people across ages. PCR was performed a second time for about 6 to 12 cycles using a sample-barcoded 5' primer and a J-beta primer mix. TCRdb fed the 5' RACE reads into MiXCR, producing one record per CDR3 protein. The table lists about 780,000 distinct CDR3 sequences, more than 35% of them singletons. Source material: blood. These receptors all stem from an elderly man in good health.

In its sample, this clonotype was seen a few times. The V call is TRBV9, the J call TRBJ2-5; 9 bases are shared with TRBD2. Germline V gene lookup returns CDR1 SGDLS and CDR2 YYNGEE. The J segment lost 5 bases and the V segment lost 0 bases, leaving 8 bases of the junction unmatched. This CDR3 spans 16 amino acids. Here the CDR3 reads CASSVARAGGLETQYF. CDR3 in DNA: TGTGCCAGCAGCGTAGCTCGGGCGGGAGGGCTTGAGACCCAGTACTTC.

With respect to this clonotype: No DNA is shown, since the ends of the CDR3 on it are uncertain; the CDR3 is the one TCRdb lists. The rearrangement links TRBV9 to TRBJ2-6; the table's D call, TRBD1, was not checked against the DNA. The length of the CDR3 is 18 amino acids, counting both ends. The germline V gene encodes CDR1 SGDLS and CDR2 YYNGEE. The CDR3 is CASSKGQFFGTGANVLAF.

Turning to this clonotype: This may be a read error: a much more frequent sequence differs by one nucleotide. The chain is built from TRBV12-3 or TRBV12-4 and TRBJ2-1; 9 bases match TRBD1. The CDR3 totals 16 residues. The J segment lost 10 bases and the V segment lost 5 bases, leaving 15 bases of the junction unmatched. CDR3 sequence: CASSPYSRQGVHEQFF. The DNA of the CDR3 is TGTGCCAGCAGTCCGTACAGTAGACAGGGGGTCCACGAGCAGTTCTTC.

The gene calls are TRBV20-1 and TRBJ2-3, with TRBD2 identical over 12 bases. CDR1 and CDR2 (germline): DFQATT, SNEGSKA (reference sequence). The CDR3 runs 14 residues. V lost 6 bases, J lost 3 bases, and 4 bases stayed unmatched. This CDR3 reads CSAQTSGRTDTQYF. The CDR3 nucleotides are TGCAGTGCGCAGACTAGCGGGAGAACAGATACGCAGTATTTT.